What follows is one T cell receptor (beta chain) and its context. The data are from a study of OX40 agonist ivuxolimab in advanced cancers. Study as a whole: With ivuxolimab, an agonistic anti-OX40 (CD134) antibody, patients were treated. Patients in the trial were receiving intravenous ivuxolimab every 2 weeks, at doses of 0.01 to 10 mg/kg. Three dose-escalation patients had partial responses: one with hepatocellular carcinoma and two with cutaneous melanoma. Having had anti-PD-1, anti-PD-L1 or anti-CTLA-4 therapy before was allowed, and around 39% had some.

Here immunoSEQ multiplex PCR was the method, and the copy in TCRdb shows in-frame clones only, minus some. The repertoire holds approximately 70,000 clones, with 70% to 90% as singletons. Trimming stripped 0 bases from V and 9 bases from J, with 15 bases between. The CDR3 length is 15 residues. Looked up from germline, CDR1 is SGHNT and CDR2 is YENEEA. The TCR was taken from an adult with an advanced solid tumor such as melanoma, head and neck, liver or kidney cancer. Sequencing was performed on CD4+ or CD8+ T cells sorted from blood, taken in a trial of the OX40 agonist ivuxolimab. The chain carries TRBV11-3 and TRBJ2-1; a possible D gene is TRBD1 (6 bases). The CDR3 spells CASSLDTGSFGEQFF. As DNA, the CDR3 is TGTGCCAGCAGCTTAGATACAGGGTCCTTCGGTGAGCAGTTCTTC.